This TCR beta chain was observed in a study of glioma-infiltrating T cells. J lost 3 bases, V lost 7 bases, and 4 bases had no gene match. Germline V CDR1 and CDR2: MNHEY, SMNVEV (reference sequence). This CDR3 comprises 14 residues. Study-level findings and limits: Very few CDR3 sequences were shared between tissue and blood. Tissue-blood divergence was below expectation in non-neoplastic patients, above in gliomas.

At least ten counts were recorded for this clonotype. Its antigen is not identified. TCR alpha and beta CDR3 regions were amplified from RNA using iRepertoire nested multiplex PCR. Tissue mRNA or PBMC total RNA, 100-400 ng, went into one-step reverse transcription and amplification. TCRdb re-called the multiplex PCR reads through MiXCR, storing one row per CDR3 protein. This sample carries about 210,000 distinct CDR3 sequences, about 32% of them seen once, and the ten largest clones take around 20%. The sample taken for sequencing was glioma tissue, nonneoplastic brain tissue, or PBMCs (not recorded which). The V gene is TRBV27, the J gene TRBJ2-2; TRBD2 agrees at 8 bases. This receptor was identified in a human donor with low-grade glioma or glioblastoma, undergoing nonglioma brain surgery, or in good health (not recorded which). The CDR3 DNA is TGTGCCAGCAAAAGAGCGGGAGACACCGGGGAGCTGTTTTTT. This gives the protein CASKRAGDTGELFF.